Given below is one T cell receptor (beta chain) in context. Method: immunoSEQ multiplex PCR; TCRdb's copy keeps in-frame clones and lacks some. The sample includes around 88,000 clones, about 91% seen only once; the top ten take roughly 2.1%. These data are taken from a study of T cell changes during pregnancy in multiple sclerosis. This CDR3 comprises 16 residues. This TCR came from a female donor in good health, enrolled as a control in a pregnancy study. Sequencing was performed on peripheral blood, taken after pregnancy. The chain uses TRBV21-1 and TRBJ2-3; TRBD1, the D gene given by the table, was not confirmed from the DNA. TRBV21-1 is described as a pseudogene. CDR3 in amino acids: CASRNNRGCGTDTQYF. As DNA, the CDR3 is TGTGCCAGCAGAAATAACAGGGGATGCGGCACAGATACGCAGTATTTT.